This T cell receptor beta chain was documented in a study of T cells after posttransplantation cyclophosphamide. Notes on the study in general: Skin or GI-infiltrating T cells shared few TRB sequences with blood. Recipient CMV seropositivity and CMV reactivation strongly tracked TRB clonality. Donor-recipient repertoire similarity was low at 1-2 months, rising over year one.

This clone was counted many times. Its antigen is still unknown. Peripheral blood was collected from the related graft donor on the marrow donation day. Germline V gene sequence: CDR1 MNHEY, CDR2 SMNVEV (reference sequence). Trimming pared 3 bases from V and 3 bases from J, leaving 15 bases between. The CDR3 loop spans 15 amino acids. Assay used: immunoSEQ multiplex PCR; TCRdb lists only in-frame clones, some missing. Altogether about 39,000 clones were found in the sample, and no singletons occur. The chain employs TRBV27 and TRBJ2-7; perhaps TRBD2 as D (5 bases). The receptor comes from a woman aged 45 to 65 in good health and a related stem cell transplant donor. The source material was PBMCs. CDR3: CASSFEPGKIYEQYF. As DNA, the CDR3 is TGTGCCAGCAGTTTTGAACCCGGGAAAATCTACGAGCAGTACTTC.